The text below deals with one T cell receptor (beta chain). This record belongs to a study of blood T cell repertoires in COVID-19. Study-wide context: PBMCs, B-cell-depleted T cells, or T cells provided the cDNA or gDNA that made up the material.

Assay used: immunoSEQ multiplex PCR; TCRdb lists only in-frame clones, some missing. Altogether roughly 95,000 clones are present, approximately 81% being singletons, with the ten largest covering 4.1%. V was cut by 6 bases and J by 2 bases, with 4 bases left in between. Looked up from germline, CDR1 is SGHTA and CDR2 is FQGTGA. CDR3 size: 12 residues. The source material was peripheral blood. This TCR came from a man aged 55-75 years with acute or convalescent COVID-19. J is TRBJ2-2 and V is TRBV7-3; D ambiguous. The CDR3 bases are TGTGCCAGCAGTCCAAACACCGGGGAGCTGTTTTTT. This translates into CASSPNTGELFF.